The 15 T cell receptor beta chains given below trace back to one sample, sequenced in a study of control samples from healthy donors and cancer patients (dated by TCRdb to about 2020). Library preparation was by the immunoSEQ multiplex PCR assay. TCRdb took over this immuneACCESS table, retaining in-frame rearrangements with V and J assigned. Such tables are incomplete; in checked studies, under half of the missing clones stem from an unresolved V gene, and the remainder is unexplained. The sample data list some 120,000 clones, and approximately 92% of these were observed just once. The ten biggest clones cover approximately 0.58% of the sample. The sequenced sample consisted of PBMCs. The receptors originated from an elderly man with head and neck cancer.

The table lists this clone with a few counts. The chain links TRBV6-6 to TRBJ1-5; 10 nucleotides agree with TRBD1. V shed 5 bases, J shed 4 bases, and the junction held 14 bases outside the gene matches. The CDR3 sequence is 18 residues long. The germline gives CDR1 MNHNY, CDR2 SVGAGI (reference sequence). The CDR3 coding sequence is TGTGCCAGCAGTCGACAGGGGGCGGCTCCAGGGGAGAATCAGCCCCAGCATTTT. Translation: CASSRQGAAPGENQPQHF.

A remark on this clone: The sample has other DNA sequences that encode this CDR3 too. The CDR3 sequence is CASSLAGGETQYF. CDR3 sequence (DNA): TGCGCCAGCAGCTTGGCGGGTGGAGAGACCCAGTACTTC. This chain connects TRBV5-1 to TRBJ2-5, with D hard to call. The germline V gene encodes CDR1 SGHRS and CDR2 YFSETQ. This CDR3 is built from 13 residues. V was cut by 0 bases and J by 4 bases, with 7 bases left in between.

The chain combines TRBV3-1 (or the pseudogene TRBV3-2) with TRBJ2-1; the match to TRBD2 covers 16 bases. The V gene end was trimmed by 4 bases and the J gene end by 9 bases; junction bases not matched to a gene: 3. This CDR3 contains 15 residues. Per the germline V gene, CDR1 is LGHDT and CDR2 is YNNKEL (reference sequence). The CDR3 region has the DNA TGTGCCAGCAGCCCGGGACTAGCGGGAGGGCCTGAGCAGTTCTTC. Protein: CASSPGLAGGPEQFF.

With regard to this clone: Additional DNA sequences in this sample encode the identical CDR3. The chain carries TRBV5-4 and TRBJ2-7; tentatively, D is TRBD1 (5 bases). The CDR3 contains 12 residues. The V gene lost 2 bases and the J gene lost 4 bases, with 7 bases spanning the gap. The germline gives CDR1 SGHNT, CDR2 YYREEE (reference sequence). This chain's CDR3 is CASSFQGYEQYF. The CDR3 region has the DNA TGTGCCAGCAGCTTCCAGGGTTACGAGCAGTACTTC.

This rearrangement joins TRBV5-1 to TRBJ2-7; 9 bases match TRBD1. The CDR3 has 13 amino acids. Germline CDR1 and CDR2: SGHRS and YFSETQ. V lost 6 bases to trimming and J lost 5 bases; unmatched junction nucleotides: 6. Here the CDR3 DNA reads TGCGCCAGCAACCGGGACAGGGACCACGAGCAGTACTTC. The encoded protein is CASNRDRDHEQYF.

This rearrangement joins TRBV10-2 to TRBJ1-5; D unresolved. The CDR3 runs to 13 residues. From germline, CDR1 is WSHSY and CDR2 SAAADI. V lost 7 bases, J lost 5 bases, and 12 bases lay in between. CDR3 sequence reads: CASTLERDQPQHF. The DNA for the CDR3 is TGCGCCAGCACCCTGGAGAGGGATCAGCCCCAGCATTTT.

This chain links TRBV25-1 with TRBJ1-1; D is uncertain. In germline, CDR1 is MGHDK, CDR2 SYGVNS. The CDR3 covers 12 residues. Trimming cost V 1 base and J 1 base, with 1 base left between them. The CDR3 bases are TGTGCCAGCAGTGAATGGAACACTGAAGCTTTCTTT. Its translation is CASSEWNTEAFF.

The rearrangement joins TRBV5-1 to TRBJ2-7, with TRBD1 matching 8 bases. Trimming cost V 2 bases and J 3 bases; bases outside gene matches: 4. The CDR3 extends over 14 amino acids. Germline loops: CDR1 SGHRS, CDR2 YFSETQ. Here the CDR3 DNA reads TGCGCCAGCAGCTTCGGGACAGGAAGCTACGAGCAGTACTTC. It yields the protein CASSFGTGSYEQYF.

This sequence joins TRBV5-4 and TRBJ2-7; TRBD1 matches 9 bases. Per the germline V gene, CDR1 is SGHNT and CDR2 is YYREEE (reference sequence). The CDR3 consists of 14 residues. J gave up 7 bases and V 0 bases, and 5 bases lay outside the gene matches. The CDR3, as DNA: TGTGCCAGCAGCTTGGAGGTGACAGGGGGAGAGCAGTACTTC. Amino acid sequence: CASSLEVTGGEQYF.

The gene calls are TRBV9 and TRBJ1-4; D remains ambiguous. Germline CDR1 is SGDLS and CDR2 is YYNGEE. The V and J ends lost 0 bases and 8 bases respectively, with 20 bases between them. The CDR3 is made up of 17 amino acids. The CDR3 sequence is CASSVAWSVGRPEKLFF. The CDR3 DNA reads as TGTGCCAGCAGCGTAGCGTGGTCGGTAGGGCGCCCCGAAAAACTGTTTTTT.

The chain has TRBV29-1 and TRBJ2-3; no clear D. Per the germline V gene, CDR1 is SQVTM and CDR2 is ANQGSEA. V lost 4 bases and J lost 3, with 8 bases in between. There are 12 residues in the CDR3. In nucleotides, the CDR3 is TGCAGCGTTGCAGAGCAGACAGATACGCAGTATTTT. Translated: CSVAEQTDTQYF.

The chain links TRBV7-2 to TRBJ1-1, with D hard to call. V lost 5 bases and J lost 1, with 8 bases in between. The germline gives CDR1 SGHTA, CDR2 FQGNSA. This CDR3 is 13 amino acids long. CDR3 region: CASSRKTNTEAFF. The CDR3 DNA follows: TGTGCCAGCAGCCGGAAGACGAACACTGAAGCTTTCTTT.

CDR3 amino acids: CASTYQDFREQYF. In nucleotides, the CDR3 is TGTGCCAGCACCTACCAGGACTTTCGGGAGCAGTACTTC. This chain joins TRBV6-6 and TRBJ2-7, with a weak D call TRBD2 (5 bases). V shed 7 bases and J shed 7 bases, with 17 bases lying between them. The CDR3 is 13 amino acids. CDR1 is MNHNY, CDR2 SVGAGI, per germline (reference sequence).

In this sample, this clone turned up once. V and J are TRBV3-1 (or the pseudogene TRBV3-2) and TRBJ1-4; tentative D call: TRBD1 (5 bases). CDR1 and CDR2 from the germline V gene are LGHDT and YNNKEL (reference sequence). V was shortened by 4 bases and J by 0 bases, with 12 bases between the two germline ends. The CDR3 is 16 residues long. As DNA, the CDR3 is TGTGCCAGCAGCCTCGAGAGGGGAGCAACTAATGAAAAACTGTTTTTT. This sequence encodes CASSLERGATNEKLFF.

This clone was recorded only once. The rearrangement joins TRBV6-2 or TRBV6-3 to TRBJ2-4; no definite D call. The germline CDR1 and CDR2 sequences are MNHEY and SVGEGT. The V gene lost 6 bases and the J gene lost 2 bases, with 8 bases spanning the gap. CDR3 length: 13 residues. This CDR3 reads CASSPSPKNIQYF. CDR3 DNA sequence: TGTGCCAGCAGCCCCTCGCCCAAAAACATTCAGTACTTC.